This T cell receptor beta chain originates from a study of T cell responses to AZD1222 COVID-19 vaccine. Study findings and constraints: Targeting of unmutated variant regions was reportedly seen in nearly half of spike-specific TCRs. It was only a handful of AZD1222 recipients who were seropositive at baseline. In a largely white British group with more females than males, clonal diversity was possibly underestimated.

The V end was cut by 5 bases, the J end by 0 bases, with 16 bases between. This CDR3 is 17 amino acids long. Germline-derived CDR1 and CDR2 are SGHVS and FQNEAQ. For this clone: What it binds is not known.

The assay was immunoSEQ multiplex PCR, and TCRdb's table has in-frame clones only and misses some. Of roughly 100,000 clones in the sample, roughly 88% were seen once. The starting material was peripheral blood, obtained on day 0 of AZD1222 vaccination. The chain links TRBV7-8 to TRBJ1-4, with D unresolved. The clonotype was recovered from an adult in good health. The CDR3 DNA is TGTGCCAGCAGCAGTAGATACGGACCCTCAACTAATGAAAAACTGTTTTTT. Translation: CASSSRYGPSTNEKLFF.